A selection of T cell receptor beta chains follows, all from one sample in a study of shared clonotypes between healthy human individuals. The method was immunoSEQ multiplex PCR; TCRdb's version includes in-frame clones alone and lacks a portion of them. The data show about 1.1 million clones, with around three quarters seen just once and approximately 0.9% held by the top ten. Sample: memory CD4+ T cells from PBMCs. The receptor set was obtained from a man between 18 and 29 years old in good health. Some clones in this sample may be carry-over from other donors' samples. The CDR3 runs from the conserved cysteine through the conserved F or W. The D gene is left open where the match is weak. Clone size, where shown, is once, few, many, or a class for clones that have expanded.

13	-	-	TRBV7-8	TRBJ2-5	TGTGCCAGCAGCTTATCTGTTCTGGGGACCCAGTACTTC	CASSLSVLGTQYF
15	-	-	TRBV7-2	TRBJ2-5	TGTGCCAGCAGCTTAAGGGTTGCAGGGCAAGAGACCCAGTACTTC	CASSLRVAGQETQYF
15	once	TRBD1	TRBV5-1	TRBJ2-3	TGCGCCAGCAGCCACGGGACAGTTAACACAGATACGCAGTATTTT	CASSHGTVNTDTQYF
17	-	-	TRBV11-2	TRBJ1-3	TGTGCCAGCAGCTTATGGAAGGGACCGAGCTCTGGAAACACCATATATTTT	CASSLWKGPSSGNTIYF
13	-	-	TRBV7-9	TRBJ1-1	TGTGCCAGCAACGCCGTCCCGAACACTGAAGCTTTCTTT	CASNAVPNTEAFF
13	few	-	TRBV7-3	TRBJ1-1	TGTGCCAGCAGCTTTTCTATGAACACTGAAGCTTTCTTT	CASSFSMNTEAFF
12	-	-	TRBV5-1	TRBJ2-1	TGCGCCAGCAGCCCGCCCTCGAATGAGCAGTTCTTC	CASSPPSNEQFF
15	-	TRBD1	TRBV19	TRBJ2-7	TGTGCCAGTAGTGCCTCCGGGACAGGGTACTACGAGCAGTACTTC	CASSASGTGYYEQYF
16	-	TRBD2	TRBV28	TRBJ2-3	TGTGCCAGCAGTACTCCAGCGGGAGGAAGCACAGATACGCAGTATTTT	CASSTPAGGSTDTQYF
15	-	-	TRBV6-1	TRBJ1-5	TGTGCCAGCAGTCGTTCGCCTGAAGGGGATCAGCCCCAGCATTTT	CASSRSPEGDQPQHF
16	-	TRBD2	TRBV7-9	TRBJ2-3	TGTGCCAGCAGCTTAAGGGCTAGCGGGAGTGGAGATACGCAGTATTTT	CASSLRASGSGDTQYF
15	many	TRBD1	TRBV9	TRBJ1-5	TGTGCCAGCAGCGCACAGGGGGGCGGCAATCAGCCCCAGCATTTT	CASSAQGGGNQPQHF
14	once	-	TRBV6-5	TRBJ2-3	TGTGCCAGCAGTTACTCGATCGACTCCACTACGCAGTATTTT	CASSYSIDSTTQYF
16	few	-	TRBV5-1	TRBJ2-7	TGCGCCAGCAGCGAAGGGGGCTCCAGCGGGGTCTACGAGCAGTACTTC	CASSEGGSSGVYEQYF
16	-	-	TRBV28	TRBJ1-5	TGTGCCAGCAGTCCTAGGACCCCGGGCGGCAATCAGCCCCAGCATTTT	CASSPRTPGGNQPQHF
14	-	TRBD2	TRBV25-1	TRBJ2-7	TGTGCCAGCAGTTCCACTAGCGGGAGGTTTGAGCAGTACTTC	CASSSTSGRFEQYF
16	-	TRBD1	TRBV5-1	TRBJ1-4	TGCGCCAGCAGCTACTCGCCGGGACAGGGCCCTGAAAAACTGTTTTTT	CASSYSPGQGPEKLFF
16	-	-	TRBV28	TRBJ1-6	TGTGCCAGCAGGGTGACCGGGACAACTTATAATTCACCCCTCCACTTT	CASRVTGTTYNSPLHF
13	many	-	TRBV18	TRBJ1-2	TGTGCCAGCTCACCATGGGCAGGGGATGGCTACACCTTC	CASSPWAGDGYTF
13	-	-	TRBV30	TRBJ1-5	TGTGCCTGGAGTAGCAGGGAGGATCAGCCCCAGCATTTT	CAWSSREDQPQHF
13	-	-	TRBV9	TRBJ2-1	TGTGCCAGCAGCGTAGGAAGATTCAATGAGCAGTTCTTC	CASSVGRFNEQFF
15	-	-	TRBV6-1	TRBJ1-5	TGTGCCAGCAGTCTTCAGGGTTATAGCAATCAGCCCCAGCATTTT	CASSLQGYSNQPQHF
15	many	TRBD1	TRBV4-2	TRBJ1-3	TGTGCCAGCAGCCCAGGGACAGGTTGGGGAAACACCATATATTTT	CASSPGTGWGNTIYF
11	-	-	TRBV2	TRBJ1-4	TGTGCCAGCAGTGAAGAGGGGAAACTGTTTTTT	CASSEEGKLFF
14	-	TRBD1	TRBV4-2	TRBJ2-7	TGTGCCAGCAGCCAACAACAGGGGATCTACGAGCAGTACTTC	CASSQQQGIYEQYF
17	once	TRBD2	TRBV7-9	TRBJ2-2	TGTGCCAGCAGCTTGGGGCTAGCGGGAGGTTCCACCGGGGAGCTGTTTTTT	CASSLGLAGGSTGELFF
13	-	-	TRBV9	TRBJ2-5	TGTGCCAGCAGCTACAGCCCAAGAGAGACCCAGTACTTC	CASSYSPRETQYF
14	-	-	TRBV27	TRBJ2-3	TGTGCCAGCAGTTTAAGTACAGGTGGAGATACGCAGTATTTT	CASSLSTGGDTQYF